This TCR beta chain emerged from a study of blood T cell repertoires in COVID-19. Germline lookup yields CDR1 SGHDT and CDR2 YYEEEE. V was clipped by 4 bases and J by 4 bases; unmatched bases: 13. The CDR3 is 17 amino acids. As handled by the study authors: Quantification of nucleated cells was approximated via reference gene primer amplification. TCRdb's table, derived via immunoSEQ multiplex PCR, lists solely in-frame clones and lacks some. The DNA was the basis for D and trimming; V, J and clone size are from that table. Among about 150,000 clones listed, approximately 84% were seen once. The table lists this clone with a few counts.

The V gene is TRBV5-6, the J gene TRBJ2-7; the match to TRBD2 covers 11 bases. This receptor was obtained from a man younger than 35 with active or convalescent COVID-19. The sample taken for sequencing was peripheral blood. Written as DNA, the CDR3 is TGTGCCAGCAGCCGATTATTAGCGGGAGGGCCATCTTACGAGCAGTACTTC. Translating it yields CASSRLLAGGPSYEQYF.